The 18 T cell receptor beta chains below come from one sample, sequenced in a study of T cell responses to AZD1222 COVID-19 vaccine. The assay was immunoSEQ multiplex PCR, and TCRdb's table has in-frame clones only and misses some. This sample carries 57,000 or so clones, approximately 89% of them seen once, and the ten largest clones take approximately 19%. Sequencing used peripheral blood, obtained on day 0 of MenACWY control vaccination. The source is an adult in good health.

The chain combines TRBV19 with TRBJ2-1; 9 bases are a match to TRBD1. CDR1 LNHDA and CDR2 SQIVND come from the germline V gene (reference sequence). The CDR3 spans 16 residues. After removal of 3 bases from V and 9 bases from J, the junction contained 12 bases not matched to a gene. The CDR3 reads CASSILTGGTGAEQFF. CDR3 sequence (DNA): TGTGCCAGTAGTATTTTGACAGGGGGTACGGGAGCTGAGCAGTTCTTC.

This rearrangement joins TRBV28 to TRBJ2-7; 14 nucleotides align to TRBD2. CDR1 is MDHEN and CDR2 is SYDVKM in the germline V gene. J was trimmed by 5 bases and V by 4 bases; bases with no gene match: 7. This CDR3 comprises 16 residues. CDR3 sequence (DNA): TGTGCCAGCAGTTCCGGGACTAGCGGGAGTCGCGACGAGCAGTACTTC. Amino acids: CASSSGTSGSRDEQYF.

This clone was found a few times. The chain joins TRBV29-1 to TRBJ1-4; no clear D. The CDR3 is 12 amino acids. Germline V CDR1 and CDR2: SQVTM, ANQGSEA. The CDR3, as DNA: TGCAGTGTGGGGATGGGCCGGGAAAAACTGTTTTTT. Its translation: CSVGMGREKLFF.

This rearrangement joins TRBV4-3 to TRBJ1-3, with D unclear. Per the germline V gene, CDR1 is LGHNA and CDR2 is YSLEER. The CDR3 extends over 15 amino acids. V was pared by 0 bases and J by 8 bases, with 14 bases between. The CDR3 is CASSQDRAAQDTIYF. Here the CDR3 DNA reads TGCGCCAGCAGCCAAGATCGGGCGGCCCAGGACACCATATATTTT.

The chain is built from TRBV24-1 and TRBJ2-1; D remains unclear. Germline V lookup: CDR1 KGHDR, CDR2 SFDVKD. The CDR3 totals 15 residues. V was trimmed by 5 bases and J by 2 bases, leaving 12 bases between them. The CDR3 protein is CATSAGSSPYNEQFF. For the CDR3, the DNA is TGTGCCACCAGTGCGGGTAGCTCTCCCTACAATGAGCAGTTCTTC.

The sample holds a few counts of this clone. The DNA of the CDR3 is TGTGCCAGCAGTTTGCAGGTAGCTAGGGATGAGCAGTTCTTC. Translated, it gives CASSLQVARDEQFF. The chain employs TRBV27 and TRBJ2-1; unclear D gene. The germline V gene has CDR1 MNHEY and CDR2 SMNVEV (reference sequence). This CDR3 region has 14 residues. V was clipped by 3 bases and J by 8 bases, with 14 bases between them.

The J gene is TRBJ2-3, the V gene TRBV21-1; the D call in the table, TRBD1, was not verified against the DNA. TRBV21-1 is deemed a pseudogene. The CDR3 has 18 amino acids. Written as DNA, the CDR3 is TGTGCCAGCAGCAAAGGGAATTCCGGGACAACTAGCACAGATACGCAGTATTTT. This encodes CASSKGNSGTTSTDTQYF.

The genes are TRBV30 and TRBJ2-3; 11 nucleotides agree with TRBD1. Germline CDR1 and CDR2: GTSNPN and SVGIG (reference sequence). V was pared by 2 bases and J by 9 bases, with 22 bases of the junction left unmatched. This CDR3 has 19 residues. The CDR3 protein is CAWSSNLNRDRGSERTQYF. The CDR3 DNA is TGTGCCTGGAGTTCCAACCTGAACCGGGACAGGGGGAGTGAGAGGACGCAGTATTTT.

This sequence joins TRBV4-3 and TRBJ2-7, with D possibly TRBD2 on 5 matching bases. Germline CDR1 is LGHNA and CDR2 is YSLEER. V lost 3 bases and J 0 bases, leaving 15 bases between the germline ends. There are 16 residues in the CDR3. Here the CDR3 reads CASSQELAPFSYEQYF. The CDR3 nucleotides read TGCGCCAGCAGCCAGGAGCTAGCACCGTTCTCCTACGAGCAGTACTTC.

The V gene is TRBV10-3, the J gene TRBJ2-7; D remains unclear. In germline, CDR1 is ENHRY, CDR2 SYGVKD. V was trimmed by 0 bases and J by 7 bases, leaving 10 bases between them. This CDR3 is 13 amino acids long. The chain's CDR3 is CAISESEPGEQYF. In DNA, the CDR3 is TGTGCCATCAGTGAGTCGGAGCCGGGTGAGCAGTACTTC.

The V and J genes are TRBV7-6 and TRBJ2-1; 12 nucleotides line up with TRBD2. After removal of 0 bases from V and 6 bases from J, the junction contained 15 bases not matched to a gene. This CDR3 is built from 20 residues. Germline CDR1 reads SGHVS; CDR2 reads FNYEAQ. CDR3 sequence (DNA): TGTGCCAGCAGCTTAGCGCATTCCCTTTGGACTAGCGGGAAAGGCAATGAGCAGTTCTTC. As protein: CASSLAHSLWTSGKGNEQFF.

The V call is TRBV24-1, the J call TRBJ2-1; the D gene is possibly TRBD1 (8 bases). CDR1 is KGHDR, CDR2 SFDVKD, per germline. CDR3 length: 15 residues. The V and J ends lost 12 bases and 4 bases respectively, with 21 bases between them. The CDR3, as DNA: TGTGCCCCTTGGACAGGGCTAGCGGTTTACAATGAGCAGTTCTTC. Translated: CAPWTGLAVYNEQFF.

This chain links TRBV7-3 with TRBJ2-1, with 9 bases fitting TRBD2. V shed 5 bases, J shed 2 bases, and the junction held 4 bases outside the gene matches. This CDR3 has 15 residues. CDR1 and CDR2 (germline): SGHTA, FQGTGA. The CDR3: CASSNLAGTYNEQFF. DNA for the CDR3: TGTGCCAGCAGCAATCTAGCGGGGACCTACAATGAGCAGTTCTTC.

Here the CDR3 reads CASRAASPLHF. The CDR3, as DNA: TGTGCCAGCAGGGCGGCCTCACCCCTCCACTTT. The J gene is TRBJ1-6, the V gene TRBV2; D is unresolved. The CDR3 totals 11 residues. The V gene lost 6 bases and the J gene lost 10 bases, with 7 bases spanning the gap. Germline lookup yields CDR1 SNHLY and CDR2 FYNNEI.

This clone was found once. This chain connects TRBV24-1 to TRBJ2-3; tentative D call: TRBD2 (7 bases). The CDR3 sequence is 14 residues long. V was clipped by 8 bases and J by 1 base, with 12 bases between them. In germline, CDR1 is KGHDR, CDR2 SFDVKD. DNA for the CDR3: TGTGCCACCAAACAGGGAGGGGGCACAGATACGCAGTATTTT. Its protein is CATKQGGGTDTQYF.

This clone was observed a single time. J is TRBJ1-2 and V is TRBV4-2, with D uncertain. Germline-derived CDR1 and CDR2 are LGHNA and YNFKEQ. Trimming cost V 0 bases and J 0 bases, with 17 bases left between them. CDR3 length: 18 amino acids. The CDR3 sequence is CASSQDLEGRRANYGYTF. The CDR3 DNA sequence: TGTGCCAGCAGCCAAGATCTCGAGGGCCGGAGAGCTAACTATGGCTACACCTTC.

This chain uses TRBV20-1 with TRBJ2-3; D call uncertain. V was trimmed by 6 bases and J by 2 bases, leaving 6 bases between them. This CDR3 has 11 amino acids. Germline CDR1 reads DFQATT; CDR2 reads SNEGSKA (reference sequence). The CDR3, as DNA: TGCAGTGCGGCCCTCACAGATACGCAGTATTTT. Protein: CSAALTDTQYF.

This clone was counted between two and nine times. The chain is built from TRBV6-2 or TRBV6-3 and TRBJ2-1; 8 positions match TRBD2. Trimming at V came to 1 base and at J to 7 bases, leaving 6 bases not matched to a gene. This CDR3 contains 15 residues. Germline CDR1 and CDR2: MNHEY and SVGEGT. CDR3 protein: CASSYLAGGANEQFF. The CDR3 DNA follows: TGTGCCAGCAGTTACTTGGCGGGGGGAGCTAATGAGCAGTTCTTC.